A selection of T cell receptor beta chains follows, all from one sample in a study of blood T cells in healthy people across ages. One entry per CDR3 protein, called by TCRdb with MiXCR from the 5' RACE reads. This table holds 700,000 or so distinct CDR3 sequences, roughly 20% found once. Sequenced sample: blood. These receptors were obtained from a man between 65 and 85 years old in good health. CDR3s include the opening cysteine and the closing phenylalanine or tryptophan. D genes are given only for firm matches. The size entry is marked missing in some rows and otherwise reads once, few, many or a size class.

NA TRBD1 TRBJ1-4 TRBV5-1 CASSLGQGSLKLFF TGCGCCAGCAGCTTGGGACAGGGAAGCTTGAAACTGTTTTTT
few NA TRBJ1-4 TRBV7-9 CASSLVASGAGNEKLFF TGTGCCAGCAGCTTAGTGGCCTCCGGAGCGGGGAATGAAAAACTGTTTTTT
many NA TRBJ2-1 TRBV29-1 CSVLPGLNNEQFF TGCAGCGTTCTGCCGGGACTTAACAATGAGCAGTTCTTC
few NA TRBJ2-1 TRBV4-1 CASSTESRGGEQFF TGCGCCAGCAGCACAGAATCTAGAGGGGGTGAGCAGTTCTTC
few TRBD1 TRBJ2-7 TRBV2 CATDREKQYF TGTGCCACCGACAGGGAAAAGCAGTACTTC
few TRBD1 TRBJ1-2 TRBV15 CATSASLGQPYGYTF TGTGCCACCAGCGCAAGCCTGGGACAGCCCTATGGCTACACCTTC
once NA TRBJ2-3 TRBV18 CANSPIRGRDTQYF TGTGCCAACTCACCAATCAGGGGACGGGATACGCAGTATTTT
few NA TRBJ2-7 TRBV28 CASSRGGRSSYEQYF TGTGCCAGCAGTCGAGGAGGGAGGAGCTCCTACGAGCAGTACTTC
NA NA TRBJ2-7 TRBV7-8 CASSGGLGTEQYF TGTGCCAGCAGCGGGGGACTGGGGACCGAGCAGTACTTC
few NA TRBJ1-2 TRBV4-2 CASSQRDRRTYGHTF TGTGCCAGCAGCCAAAGGGACCGACGTACCTATGGCCACACCTTC
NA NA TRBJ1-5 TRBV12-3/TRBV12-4 CASRYASNQPQHF TGTGCCAGCAGATATGCTAGCAATCAGCCCCAGCATTTT
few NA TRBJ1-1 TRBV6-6 CASSYSKRGAGTEAFF TGTGCCAGCAGTTACTCGAAACGGGGAGCGGGCACTGAAGCTTTCTTT
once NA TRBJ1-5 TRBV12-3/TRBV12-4 CASSSGGAVNQPQHF TGTGCCAGCAGTTCCGGGGGGGCCGTAAATCAGCCCCAGCATTTT
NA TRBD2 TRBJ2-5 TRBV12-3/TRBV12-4 CASGTSGYQETQYF TGTGCCAGCGGAACTAGCGGGTATCAAGAGACCCAGTACTTC
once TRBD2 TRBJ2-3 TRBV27 CASKTLPGGGMVTQYF TGTGCCAGCAAAACCCTCCCGGGCGGGGGGATGGTTACGCAGTATTTT
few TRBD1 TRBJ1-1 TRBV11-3 CASSLSGTANTEAFF TGTGCCAGCAGCTTATCCGGGACAGCGAACACTGAAGCTTTCTTT
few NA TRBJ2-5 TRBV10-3 CAIKDTKETQYF TGTGCCATCAAGGACACCAAAGAGACCCAGTACTTC
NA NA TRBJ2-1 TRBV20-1 CSADRKGDGNEQFF TGCAGTGCTGATCGAAAAGGGGATGGAAATGAGCAGTTCTTC
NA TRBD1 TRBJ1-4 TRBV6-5 CATRPSDRQNEKLFF TGTGCCACCCGTCCATCGGACAGGCAAAATGAAAAACTGTTTTTT
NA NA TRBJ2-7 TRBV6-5 CASTRGDEQYF TGTGCCAGCACACGGGGTGACGAGCAGTACTTC
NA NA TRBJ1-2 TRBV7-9 CASSLVGGPYGYTF TGTGCCAGCAGCTTAGTTGGGGGGCCCTATGGCTACACCTTC
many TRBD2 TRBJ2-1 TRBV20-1 CRPQLHSGAFGAGGRNEQFF TGCAGGCCTCAGCTACACTCGGGGGCTTTCGGAGCGGGGGGGCGTAATGAGCAGTTCTTC
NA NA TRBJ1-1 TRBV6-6 CASRLRGGVTSNTEAFF TGTGCCAGCAGACTACGCGGGGGGGTTACTTCGAACACTGAAGCTTTCTTT